The 24 T cell receptor beta chains in this list originate from one sample, sequenced in a study of a mutant IDH1 vaccine in newly diagnosed glioma. The time point here: week 11, during vaccination. In every dose of vaccine, 300 ug of mutant IDH1 20-mer peptide was given alongside topical imiquimod. Some clones are missing from TCRdb's copy, which holds only in-frame ones; the method was immunoSEQ multiplex PCR. The sample holds about 120,000 clones; roughly nine tenths are singletons and the top ten take 0.6% to 0.7%. Which antigens these TCRs recognize remains unknown. This specimen consisted of PBMCs, obtained from a glioma patient whose treatment included an IDH1 peptide vaccine. These receptors all come from a woman between 45 and 65 years old with glioma.

The V and J genes are TRBV9 and TRBJ2-6, with 8 positions matching TRBD2. With V trimmed by 3 bases and J by 0 bases, 5 bases remained unmatched. CDR1 is SGDLS and CDR2 is YYNGEE in the germline V gene. This CDR3 spans 17 amino acids. As DNA, the CDR3 is TGTGCCAGCAGCGCCATTCGGGGGGGCTCTGGGGCCAACGTCCTGACTTTC. This encodes CASSAIRGGSGANVLTF.

The rearrangement joins TRBV5-4 to TRBJ2-1; 8 bases align to TRBD2. V lost 4 bases and J lost 9; bases outside the gene matches: 9. Germline V CDR1 and CDR2: SGHNT, YYREEE (reference sequence). The CDR3 sequence is 14 residues long. The CDR3 loop reads CASSPSGPGGEQFF. The DNA for the CDR3 is TGTGCCAGCAGCCCTAGCGGGCCCGGAGGTGAGCAGTTCTTC.

This chain uses TRBV5-1 with TRBJ1-1, with D possibly TRBD1 on 5 matching bases. The V end was cut by 4 bases, the J end by 3 bases, with 13 bases between. Germline loops: CDR1 SGHRS, CDR2 YFSETQ. CDR3 size: 14 residues. The CDR3 DNA sequence: TGCGCCAGCAGCCTCTCGGACACATACACTGAAGCTTTCTTT. Translating gives CASSLSDTYTEAFF.

The rearrangement links TRBV4-1 to TRBJ2-7, with 8 bases identical to TRBD2. V lost 3 bases to trimming and J lost 2 bases; unmatched junction nucleotides: 6. Germline CDR1 reads MGHRA; CDR2 reads YSYEKL. This CDR3 is built from 15 residues. CDR3 protein: CASSQASGRAYEQYF. The CDR3 DNA reads as TGCGCCAGCAGCCAGGCTAGCGGGCGCGCCTACGAGCAGTACTTC.

The J gene is TRBJ2-1, the V gene TRBV10-1; D tentatively fits TRBD1 or TRBD2 (5 bases each). The CDR3 totals 16 residues. CDR1 WNHNN and CDR2 SYGVQD come from the germline V gene (reference sequence). The germline V and J ends were trimmed by 2 bases and 1 base, with 12 bases remaining between them. CDR3 nucleotides: TGCGCCAGCAGTGAGACGGGGCTCCTATCCTACAATGAGCAGTTCTTC. It translates to CASSETGLLSYNEQFF.

This clone was seen a single time. The chain couples TRBV6-6 to TRBJ2-1; the match to TRBD2 covers 7 bases. Germline V gene lookup returns CDR1 MNHNY and CDR2 SVGAGI (reference sequence). V shed 5 bases, J shed 2 bases, and the junction held 6 bases outside the gene matches. CDR3 size: 15 residues. Here the CDR3 DNA reads TGTGCCAGCAGTAAGGCTAGCGGCACCTACAATGAGCAGTTCTTC. It is translated as CASSKASGTYNEQFF.

The chain links TRBV10-2 to TRBJ2-5; possible D gene TRBD2, 5 bases. CDR3 length: 19 amino acids. Trimming removed 7 bases at V and 4 bases at J, with 31 bases between. The germline V gene encodes CDR1 WSHSY and CDR2 SAAADI. The CDR3 protein is CASTPGRRHEAEISETQYF. CDR3 in DNA: TGCGCCAGCACCCCGGGCAGGAGGCACGAAGCGGAAATTTCAGAGACCCAGTACTTC.

The rearrangement uses TRBV30 and TRBJ1-5; a possible D gene is TRBD1 (5 bases). The ends were cut back, 0 bases at V and 5 bases at J, with 17 bases in the middle. The CDR3 consists of 16 residues. CDR1 and CDR2 from the germline V gene are GTSNPN and SVGIG (reference sequence). CDR3 loop: CAWSVLAAGRDQPQHF. The CDR3 DNA is TGTGCCTGGAGTGTACTAGCGGCGGGACGTGATCAGCCCCAGCATTTT.

This clone turned up a few times. This rearrangement joins TRBV2 to TRBJ1-5, with TRBD1 matching over 7 bases. The germline CDR1 and CDR2 sequences are SNHLY and FYNNEI. J gave up 2 bases and V 3 bases, and 1 base lay outside the gene matches. There are 14 residues in the CDR3. The CDR3 loop reads CASSDTGGNQPQHF. For the CDR3, the DNA is TGTGCCAGCAGTGATACAGGGGGCAATCAGCCCCAGCATTTT.

The chain employs TRBV5-1 and TRBJ2-1; TRBD1 agrees at 8 bases. The CDR3 is 14 residues long. The V gene end was trimmed by 4 bases and the J gene end by 3 bases; junction bases not matched to a gene: 3. Germline V gene lookup returns CDR1 SGHRS and CDR2 YFSETQ. CDR3 nucleotide sequence: TGCGCCAGCAGCCCAGGACAGGGCTACAATGAGCAGTTCTTC. Translated, it gives CASSPGQGYNEQFF.

V usage is TRBV27 and J usage is TRBJ1-5, with D uncertain. The V end was cut by 2 bases, the J end by 0 bases, with 8 bases between. The CDR3 runs 15 residues. Germline CDR1 and CDR2: MNHEY and SMNVEV (reference sequence). CDR3 in amino acids: CASSLTRYSNQPQHF. The CDR3 DNA sequence: TGTGCCAGCAGTTTAACGAGATATAGCAATCAGCCCCAGCATTTT.

The chain uses TRBV11-3 and TRBJ2-2; D gene ambiguous. The CDR3 has 14 residues. Germline CDR1 SGHNT, CDR2 YENEEA. Trimming removed 5 bases at V and 0 bases at J, with 7 bases between. The CDR3 is CASSNGANTGELFF. Here the CDR3 DNA reads TGTGCCAGCAGCAATGGGGCGAACACCGGGGAGCTGTTTTTT.

The rearrangement joins TRBV19 to TRBJ1-5; D remains ambiguous. CDR1 LNHDA and CDR2 SQIVND come from the germline V gene (reference sequence). V was trimmed by 4 bases and J by 4 bases, leaving 8 bases between them. The CDR3 contains 13 residues. The CDR3 coding sequence is TGTGCCAGTAGTAAATCAGGTAATCAGCCCCAGCATTTT. This encodes CASSKSGNQPQHF.

This clone appeared once. This chain links TRBV27 with TRBJ2-7; 10 bases agree with TRBD1. Germline CDR1 is MNHEY and CDR2 is SMNVEV (reference sequence). The V segment lost 4 bases and the J segment 6 bases; nucleotides outside the gene matches: 6. This CDR3 contains 14 residues. The CDR3 DNA sequence: TGTGCCAGCAGTTCCGGACAGGGGGAAGGCGAGCAGTACTTC. Translated: CASSSGQGEGEQYF.

The V gene is TRBV28, the J gene TRBJ2-7; 9 nucleotides align to TRBD2. Germline CDR1 is MDHEN and CDR2 is SYDVKM. The CDR3 is made up of 14 amino acids. After removal of 6 bases from V and 2 bases from J, the junction contained 5 bases not matched to a gene. DNA of the CDR3: TGTGCCAGCAGCCGACTAGCGGAGACCTACGAGCAGTACTTC. It is translated as CASSRLAETYEQYF.

The J gene is TRBJ1-4, the V gene TRBV19; D not certain. The CDR3 has 14 amino acids. V lost 2 bases to trimming and J lost 8 bases, with 12 bases between them. Germline V gene sequence: CDR1 LNHDA, CDR2 SQIVND (reference sequence). The CDR3 loop reads CASSINADGEKLFF. In DNA form, the CDR3 reads TGTGCCAGTAGTATAAACGCGGACGGGGAAAAACTGTTTTTT.

This clone was found a few times. V usage is TRBV30 and J usage is TRBJ1-5; perhaps TRBD1 as D (6 bases). The V gene lost 2 bases and the J gene lost 6 bases, with 11 bases spanning the gap. CDR1 GTSNPN and CDR2 SVGIG come from the germline V gene (reference sequence). The CDR3 is made up of 13 amino acids. As DNA, the CDR3 is TGTGCCTGGAGTACACAGGGCACTCAGCCCCAGCATTTT. Amino acid sequence: CAWSTQGTQPQHF.

V is TRBV19 and J is TRBJ1-6, with D perhaps matching TRBD1 (6 bases). The V end was cut by 4 bases, the J end by 6 bases, with 13 bases between. Looked up from germline, CDR1 is LNHDA and CDR2 is SQIVND (reference sequence). The CDR3 consists of 15 residues. For the CDR3, the DNA is TGTGCCAGTAGTACCCAGGGGAGAGGTAATTCACCCCTCCACTTT. Protein: CASSTQGRGNSPLHF. Complete variable domain (other parts from reference TRBV19 and TRBJ1-6): DGGITQSPKYLFRKEGQNVTLSCEQNLNHDAMYWYRQDPGQGLRLIYYSQIVNDFQKGDIAEGYSVSREKKESFPLTVTSAQKNPTAFYLCASSTQGRGNSPLHFGNGTRLTVT.

The chain is built from TRBV11-1 and TRBJ1-2; D call uncertain. Per the germline V gene, CDR1 is SGHAT and CDR2 is FQDESV (reference sequence). The CDR3 runs 14 residues. V dropped 3 bases and J dropped 2 bases, with 10 bases sitting between them. The CDR3 protein is CASSLRAANYGYTF. CDR3 DNA: TGTGCCAGCAGCTTGCGGGCGGCAAACTATGGCTACACCTTC.

J is TRBJ2-5 and V is TRBV7-6; D is undetermined. V shed 3 bases and J shed 5 bases, with 10 bases lying between them. This CDR3 contains 13 residues. The germline V gene has CDR1 SGHVS and CDR2 FNYEAQ. The CDR3 protein is CASSFLSTETQYF. CDR3 DNA: TGTGCCAGCAGCTTTCTTTCCACGGAGACCCAGTACTTC.

The chain joins TRBV25-1 to TRBJ2-7; TRBD2 matches at 12 bases. The germline CDR1 and CDR2 sequences are MGHDK and SYGVNS. CDR3 length: 14 amino acids. Germline trimming cut 7 bases from V and 2 bases from J; bases unmatched to any gene: 3. The CDR3 loop reads CASKGLAGPYEQYF. The CDR3 nucleotides read TGTGCCAGCAAGGGACTAGCGGGCCCCTACGAGCAGTACTTC.

The genes are TRBV7-9 and TRBJ2-6; D could derive from TRBD1 or TRBD2 (5 bases each). This CDR3 is 14 amino acids long. Trimming removed 8 bases at V and 0 bases at J, with 8 bases between. CDR1 is SEHNR and CDR2 is FQNEAQ in the germline V gene (reference sequence). The CDR3 here is CASRGSSGANVLTF. CDR3 DNA sequence: TGTGCCAGCCGGGGCAGCTCTGGGGCCAACGTCCTGACTTTC.

This clone has just one count. The chain is built from TRBV7-9 and TRBJ2-1; the D gene could be TRBD1 or TRBD2 (6 bases each). The germline CDR1 and CDR2 sequences are SEHNR and FQNEAQ (reference sequence). The CDR3 totals 15 residues. Trimming took off 5 bases at V and 9 bases at J, with 20 bases between the two ends. Written as DNA, the CDR3 is TGTGCCAGCAGCCCAGCCCGGGGGCCGGTGAGTGAGCAGTTCTTC. Translation: CASSPARGPVSEQFF. Full variable domain (missing parts from reference TRBV7-9 and TRBJ2-1): DTGVSQNPRHKITKRGQNVTFRCDPISEHNRLYWYRQTLGQGPEFLTYFQNEAQLEKSRLLSDRFSAERPKGSFSTLEIQRTEQGDSAMYLCASSPARGPVSEQFFGPGTRLTVL.

The chain is built from TRBV6-1 and TRBJ2-2; a weak D match, TRBD1 (6 bases). V lost 4 bases to trimming and J lost 6 bases, with 9 bases between them. CDR1 and CDR2 from the germline V gene are MNHNS and SASEGT. CDR3 length: 13 amino acids. The CDR3 region is CASSGGRPGELFF. Here the CDR3 DNA reads TGTGCCAGCAGTGGGGGGCGACCCGGGGAGCTGTTTTTT.